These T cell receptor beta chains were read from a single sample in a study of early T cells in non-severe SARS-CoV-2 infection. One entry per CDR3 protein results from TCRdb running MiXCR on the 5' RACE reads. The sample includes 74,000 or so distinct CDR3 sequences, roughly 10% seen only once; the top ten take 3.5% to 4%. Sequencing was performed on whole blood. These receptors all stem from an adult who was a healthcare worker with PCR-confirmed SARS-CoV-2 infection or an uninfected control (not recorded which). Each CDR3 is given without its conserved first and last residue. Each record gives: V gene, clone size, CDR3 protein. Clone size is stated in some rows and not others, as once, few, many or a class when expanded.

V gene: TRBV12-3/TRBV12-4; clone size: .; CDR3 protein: ASSRLAANTGELF
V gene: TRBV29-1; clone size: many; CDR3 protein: STDTQY
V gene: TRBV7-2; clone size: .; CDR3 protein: ASSPRGSYNEQF
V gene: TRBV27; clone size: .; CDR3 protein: ASASRGPPSTDTQY
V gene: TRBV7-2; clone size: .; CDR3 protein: ASSLDWGQAF
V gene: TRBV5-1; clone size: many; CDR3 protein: ASSLGRTWAGNGDEQF
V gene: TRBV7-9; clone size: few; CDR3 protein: ASSLTPDRTLH
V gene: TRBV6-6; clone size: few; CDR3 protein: ASSREGDYTDTQY
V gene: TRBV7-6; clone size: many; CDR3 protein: ASNRGEVENTEAF
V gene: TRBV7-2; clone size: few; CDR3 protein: ASSLELGDPAAF